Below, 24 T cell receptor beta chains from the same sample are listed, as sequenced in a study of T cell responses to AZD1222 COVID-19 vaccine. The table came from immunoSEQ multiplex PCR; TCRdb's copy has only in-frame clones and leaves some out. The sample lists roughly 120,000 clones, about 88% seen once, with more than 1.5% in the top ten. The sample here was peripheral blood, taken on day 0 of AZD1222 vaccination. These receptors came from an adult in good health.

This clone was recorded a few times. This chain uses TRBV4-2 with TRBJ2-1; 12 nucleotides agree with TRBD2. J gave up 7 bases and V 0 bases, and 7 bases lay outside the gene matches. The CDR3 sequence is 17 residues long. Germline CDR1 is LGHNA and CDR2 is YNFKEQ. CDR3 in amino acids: CASSQDGTSGRINEQFF. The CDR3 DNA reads TGTGCCAGCAGCCAAGATGGAACTAGCGGGAGGATTAATGAGCAGTTCTTC.

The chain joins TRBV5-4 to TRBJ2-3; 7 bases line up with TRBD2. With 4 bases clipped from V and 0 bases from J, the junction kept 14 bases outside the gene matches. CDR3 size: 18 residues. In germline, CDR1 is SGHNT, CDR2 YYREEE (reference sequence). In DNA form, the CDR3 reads TGTGCCAGCAGCCCCAACAGCGCAGCGGGACCCAGCACAGATACGCAGTATTTT. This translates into CASSPNSAAGPSTDTQYF.

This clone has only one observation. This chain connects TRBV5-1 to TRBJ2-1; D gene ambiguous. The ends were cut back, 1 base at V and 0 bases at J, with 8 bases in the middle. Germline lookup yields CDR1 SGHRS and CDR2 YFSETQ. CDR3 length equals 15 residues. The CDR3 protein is CASSLSRSSYNEQFF. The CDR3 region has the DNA TGCGCCAGCAGCTTGTCCCGCAGCTCCTACAATGAGCAGTTCTTC.

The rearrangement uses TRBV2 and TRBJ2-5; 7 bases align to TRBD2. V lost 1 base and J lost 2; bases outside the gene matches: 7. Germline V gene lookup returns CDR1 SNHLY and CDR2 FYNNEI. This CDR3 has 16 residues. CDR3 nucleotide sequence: TGTGCCAGCAGTGAAGGGGACTACTACATTCAAGAGACCCAGTACTTC. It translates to CASSEGDYYIQETQYF.

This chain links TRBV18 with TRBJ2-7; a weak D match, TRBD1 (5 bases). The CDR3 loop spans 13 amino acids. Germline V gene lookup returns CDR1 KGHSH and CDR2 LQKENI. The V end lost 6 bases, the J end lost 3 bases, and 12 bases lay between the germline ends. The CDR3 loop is CASSPPGIYEQYF. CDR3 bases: TGTGCCAGCTCCCCTCCAGGGATCTACGAGCAGTACTTC. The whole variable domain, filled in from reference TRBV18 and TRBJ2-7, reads NAGVMQNPRHLVRRRGQEARLRCSPMKGHSHVYWYRQLPEEGLKFMVYLQKENIIDESGMPKERFSAEFPKEGPSILRIQQVVRGDSAAYFCASSPPGIYEQYFGPGTRLTVT.

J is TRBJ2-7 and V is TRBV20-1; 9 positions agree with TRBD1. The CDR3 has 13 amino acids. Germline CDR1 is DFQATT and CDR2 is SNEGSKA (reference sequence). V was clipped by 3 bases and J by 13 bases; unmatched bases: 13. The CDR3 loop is CSASRPPGQGLYF. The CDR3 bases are TGCAGTGCTAGTCGTCCCCCGGGACAGGGTTTATACTTC.

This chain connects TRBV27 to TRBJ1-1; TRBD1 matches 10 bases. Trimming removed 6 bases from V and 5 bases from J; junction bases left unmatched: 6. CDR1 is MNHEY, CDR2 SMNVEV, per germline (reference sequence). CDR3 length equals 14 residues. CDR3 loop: CASRPTGGLTEAFF. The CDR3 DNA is TGTGCCAGCAGACCGACAGGGGGCTTGACTGAAGCTTTCTTT.

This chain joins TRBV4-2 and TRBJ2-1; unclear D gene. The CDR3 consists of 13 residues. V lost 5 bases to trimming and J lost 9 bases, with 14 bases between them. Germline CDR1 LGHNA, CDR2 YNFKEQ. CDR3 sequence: CASSLDRLREQFF. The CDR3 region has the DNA TGTGCCAGCAGCTTAGACCGTCTACGTGAGCAGTTCTTC.

The CDR3 region is CASSISNQPQHF. DNA for the CDR3: TGTGCCAGTAGTATATCCAATCAGCCCCAGCATTTT. This chain uses TRBV19 with TRBJ1-5; D unresolved. The CDR3 runs 12 residues. Trimming removed 2 bases at V and 3 bases at J, with 2 bases between. The V gene's germline CDR1 is LNHDA and CDR2 SQIVND (reference sequence).

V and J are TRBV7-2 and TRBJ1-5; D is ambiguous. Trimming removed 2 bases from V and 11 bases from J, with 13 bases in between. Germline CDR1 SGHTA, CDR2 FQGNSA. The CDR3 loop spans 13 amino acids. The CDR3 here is CASSLIQNSAQHF. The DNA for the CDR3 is TGTGCCAGCAGCTTAATACAGAATTCGGCCCAGCATTTT.

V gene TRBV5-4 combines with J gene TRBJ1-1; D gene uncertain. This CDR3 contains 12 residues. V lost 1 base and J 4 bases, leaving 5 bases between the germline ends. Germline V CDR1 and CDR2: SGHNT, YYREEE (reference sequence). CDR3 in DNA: TGTGCCAGCAGCTTGAGGAGCACTGAAGCTTTCTTT. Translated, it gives CASSLRSTEAFF.

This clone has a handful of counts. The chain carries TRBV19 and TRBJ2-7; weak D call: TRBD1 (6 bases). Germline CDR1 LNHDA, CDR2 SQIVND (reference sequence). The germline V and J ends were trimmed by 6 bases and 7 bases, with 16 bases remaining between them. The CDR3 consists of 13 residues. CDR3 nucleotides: TGTGCCAGTAGCCCGACAGGCCCGCTGGAGCAGTACTTC. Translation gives CASSPTGPLEQYF.

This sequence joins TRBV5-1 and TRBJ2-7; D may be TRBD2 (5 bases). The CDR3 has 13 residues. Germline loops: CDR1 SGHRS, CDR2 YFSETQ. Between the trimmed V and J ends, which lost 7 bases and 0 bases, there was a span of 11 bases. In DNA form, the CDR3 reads TGCGCCAGCGCTAGCTGGAGCTCCTACGAGCAGTACTTC. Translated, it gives CASASWSSYEQYF.

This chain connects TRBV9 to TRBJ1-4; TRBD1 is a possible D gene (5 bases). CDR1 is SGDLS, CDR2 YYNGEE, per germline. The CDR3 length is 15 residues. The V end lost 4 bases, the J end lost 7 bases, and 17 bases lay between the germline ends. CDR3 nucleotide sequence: TGTGCCAGCAGCCTAAACTGGGACTCTTCTGAAAAACTGTTTTTT. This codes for CASSLNWDSSEKLFF. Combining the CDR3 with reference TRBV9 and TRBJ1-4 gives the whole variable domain DSGVTQTPKHLITATGQRVTLRCSPRSGDLSVYWYQQSLDQGLQFLIQYYNGEERAKGNILERFSAQQFPDLHSELNLSSLELGDSALYFCASSLNWDSSEKLFFGSGTQLSVL.

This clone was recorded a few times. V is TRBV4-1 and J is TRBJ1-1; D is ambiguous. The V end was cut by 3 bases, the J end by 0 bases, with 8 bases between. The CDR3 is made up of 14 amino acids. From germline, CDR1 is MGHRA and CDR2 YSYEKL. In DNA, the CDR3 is TGCGCCAGCAGCCAGGGGTTGTTGAACACTGAAGCTTTCTTT. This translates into CASSQGLLNTEAFF.

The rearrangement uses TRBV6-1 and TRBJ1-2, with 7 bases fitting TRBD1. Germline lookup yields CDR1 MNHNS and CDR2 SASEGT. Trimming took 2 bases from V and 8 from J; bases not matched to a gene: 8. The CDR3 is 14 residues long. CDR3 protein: CASSETGDSRGYTF. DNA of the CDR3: TGTGCCAGCAGTGAAACAGGGGACTCTCGGGGCTACACCTTC.

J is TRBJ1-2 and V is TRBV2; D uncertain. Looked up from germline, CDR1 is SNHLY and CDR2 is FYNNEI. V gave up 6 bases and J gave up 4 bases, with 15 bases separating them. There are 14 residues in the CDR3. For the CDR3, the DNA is TGTGCCAGCAGCGCCGGGAGAATAGGCTATGGCTACACCTTC. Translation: CASSAGRIGYGYTF.

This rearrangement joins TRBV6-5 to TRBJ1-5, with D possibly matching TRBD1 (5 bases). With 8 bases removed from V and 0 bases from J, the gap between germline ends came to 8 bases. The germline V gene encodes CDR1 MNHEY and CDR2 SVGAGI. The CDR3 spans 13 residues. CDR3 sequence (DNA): TGTGCCAGCGGCAGGGATAGCAATCAGCCCCAGCATTTT. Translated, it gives CASGRDSNQPQHF.

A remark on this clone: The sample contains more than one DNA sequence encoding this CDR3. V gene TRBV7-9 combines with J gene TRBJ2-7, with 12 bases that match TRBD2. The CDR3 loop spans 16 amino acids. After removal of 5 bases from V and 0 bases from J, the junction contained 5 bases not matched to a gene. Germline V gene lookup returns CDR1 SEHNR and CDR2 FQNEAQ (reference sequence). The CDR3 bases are TGTGCCAGCAGCCCCGGACTAGCGGGACTCTCCTACGAGCAGTACTTC. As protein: CASSPGLAGLSYEQYF.

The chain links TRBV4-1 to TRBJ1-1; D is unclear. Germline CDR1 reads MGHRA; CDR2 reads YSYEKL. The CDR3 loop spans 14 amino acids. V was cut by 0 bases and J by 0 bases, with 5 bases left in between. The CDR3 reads CASSQDTLNTEAFF. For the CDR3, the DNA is TGCGCCAGCAGCCAAGATACTCTGAACACTGAAGCTTTCTTT.

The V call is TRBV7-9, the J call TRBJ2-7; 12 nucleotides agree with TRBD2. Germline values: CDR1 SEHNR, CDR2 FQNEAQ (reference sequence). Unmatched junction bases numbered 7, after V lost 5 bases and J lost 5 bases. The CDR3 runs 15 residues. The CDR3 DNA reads TGTGCCAGCAGCGAACTAGCGGGAGGAGTCCACGAGCAGTACTTC. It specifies CASSELAGGVHEQYF.

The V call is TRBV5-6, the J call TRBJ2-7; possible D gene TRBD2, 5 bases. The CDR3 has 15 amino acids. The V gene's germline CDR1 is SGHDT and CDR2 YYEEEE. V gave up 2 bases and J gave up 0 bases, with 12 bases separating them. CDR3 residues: CASSFLGGSSYEQYF. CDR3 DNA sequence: TGTGCCAGCAGCTTCCTCGGAGGAAGCTCCTACGAGCAGTACTTC.

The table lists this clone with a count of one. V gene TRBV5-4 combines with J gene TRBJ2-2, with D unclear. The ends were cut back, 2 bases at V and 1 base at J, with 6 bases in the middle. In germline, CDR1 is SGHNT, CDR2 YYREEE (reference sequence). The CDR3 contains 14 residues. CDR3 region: CASSFPQNTGELFF. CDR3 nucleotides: TGTGCCAGCAGCTTCCCCCAGAACACCGGGGAGCTGTTTTTT. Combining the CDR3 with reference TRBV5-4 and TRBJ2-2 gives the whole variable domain ETGVTQSPTHLIKTRGQQVTLRCSSQSGHNTVSWYQQALGQGPQFIFQYYREEENGRGNFPPRFSGLQFPNYSSELNVNALELDDSALYLCASSFPQNTGELFFGEGSRLTVL.

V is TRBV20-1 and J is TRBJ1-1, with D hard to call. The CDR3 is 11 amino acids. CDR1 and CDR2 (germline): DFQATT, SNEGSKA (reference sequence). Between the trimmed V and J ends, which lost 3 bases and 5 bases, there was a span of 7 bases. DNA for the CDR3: TGCAGTGCTAGTTGGTGGACTGAAGCTTTCTTT. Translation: CSASWWTEAFF.